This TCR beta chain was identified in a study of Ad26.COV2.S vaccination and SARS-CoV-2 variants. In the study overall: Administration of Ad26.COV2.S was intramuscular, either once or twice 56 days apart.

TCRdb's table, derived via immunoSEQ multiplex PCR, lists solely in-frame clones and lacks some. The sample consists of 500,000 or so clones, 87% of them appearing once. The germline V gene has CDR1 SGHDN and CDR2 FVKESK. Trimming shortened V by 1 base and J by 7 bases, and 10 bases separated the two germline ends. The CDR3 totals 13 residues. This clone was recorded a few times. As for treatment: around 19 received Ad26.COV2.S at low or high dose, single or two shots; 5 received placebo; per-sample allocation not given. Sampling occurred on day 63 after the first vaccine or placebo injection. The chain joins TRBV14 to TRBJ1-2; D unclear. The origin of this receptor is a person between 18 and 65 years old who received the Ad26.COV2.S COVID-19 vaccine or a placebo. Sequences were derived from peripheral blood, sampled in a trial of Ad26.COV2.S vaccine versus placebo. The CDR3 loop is CASSQVATAGYTF. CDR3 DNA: TGTGCCAGCAGCCAAGTGGCCACAGCTGGCTACACCTTC.